The 25 T cell receptor beta chains presented below share a single source sample, sequenced in a study of T cells in women clearing cervical HPV infection. Sequenced by immunoSEQ multiplex PCR; TCRdb stores in-frame clones only, minus some. The sample has some 40,000 clones. Sequenced input: blood buffy coat. The source is a woman between 18 and 75 years old with a cervical HPV16 infection that either progressed to CIN3+ or cleared (not recorded which).

Turning to this clone: The CDR3 end lies 3 residues beyond the end of the read and is filled in from the germline J gene. The rearrangement links TRBV18 to TRBJ1-2, with unresolved D. Per germline, CDR1 KGHSH and CDR2 LQKENI. The CDR3 has 13 residues. The ends were cut back, 2 bases at V and 4 bases at J, with 8 bases in the middle. CDR3 loop: CASSPEGTYGYTF. The covered CDR3 bases are TGTGCCAGCTCACCAGAGGGCACCTATGGC.

Regarding this clone: The read is 3 residues too short to cover the CDR3 end, so that end is filled in from the germline J gene. This rearrangement joins TRBV11-3 to TRBJ2-2, with D perhaps TRBD2 (6 bases). The CDR3 is 12 residues long. The germline gives CDR1 SGHNT, CDR2 YENEEA. Trimming pared 5 bases from V and 8 bases from J, leaving 9 bases between. CDR3 amino acids: CASSRAGGELFF. CDR3 DNA, as far as it was read: TGTGCCAGCAGCCGCGCGGGGGGGGAG.

As to this clone: The missing CDR3 end, 3 residues past where the read stops, is filled in from the germline J gene. The rearrangement links TRBV10-3 to TRBJ1-1; 9 bases map to TRBD1. Losses at the gene ends were 10 bases for V and 1 base for J; bases not matched to a gene: 4. The CDR3 is 13 amino acids. From germline, CDR1 is ENHRY and CDR2 SYGVKD. The sequenced part of the CDR3 DNA is TGTGCCACCAGGGACAGGGCGAACACTGAA. Its translation: CATRDRANTE. The full CDR3 protein is CATRDRANTEAFF.

In the case of this clone: The read ends 3 residues shy of where the CDR3 ends; the end is completed using the germline J gene. The J gene is TRBJ1-1, the V gene TRBV2; 7 nucleotides match TRBD1. CDR1 and CDR2 (germline): SNHLY, FYNNEI. This CDR3 comprises 13 residues. The J segment lost 4 bases and the V segment lost 5 bases, leaving 4 bases of the junction unmatched. CDR3 amino acids: CASSQGEFTEAFF. The sequenced CDR3 bases are TGTGCCAGCAGTCAGGGGGAGTTCACTGAA.

Comment on this clone: The missing CDR3 end, 3 residues past where the read stops, is filled in from the germline J gene. The J gene is TRBJ2-5, the V gene TRBV19; D uncertain. The germline V gene has CDR1 LNHDA and CDR2 SQIVND (reference sequence). Deletions cut 3 bases from V and 7 bases from J, with 6 bases between. The CDR3 runs to 11 residues. The part of the CDR3 DNA that was read is TGTGCCAGTAGTATTTCAGGGACC. Its protein product is CASSISGT. The whole CDR3 sequence is CASSISGTQYF.

Concerning this clone itself: From the germline J gene comes the end of the CDR3, since the read stops 3 residues before it. The chain recombines TRBV6-1 with TRBJ2-2, with 10 bases aligning to TRBD2. The CDR3 sequence is 17 residues long. The J segment lost 6 bases and the V segment lost 6 bases, leaving 13 bases of the junction unmatched. Germline assignment: CDR1 MNHNS and CDR2 SASEGT. The chain's CDR3 is CASSEPRTSGAAGELFF. The covered CDR3 bases are TGTGCCAGCAGCGAACCGAGGACTAGCGGCGCCGCCGGGGAG.

About this clone: From the germline J gene comes the end of the CDR3, since the read stops 3 residues before it. This chain joins TRBV7-9 and TRBJ1-1; D remains ambiguous. This CDR3 region has 12 residues. The V and J ends lost 6 bases and 4 bases respectively, with 9 bases between them. From germline, CDR1 is SEHNR and CDR2 FQNEAQ (reference sequence). The CDR3 loop reads CASSRGSTEAFF. The part of the CDR3 DNA that was read is TGTGCCAGCAGTCGCGGGAGCACTGAA.

With respect to this clone: Read coverage stops 3 residues before the CDR3 terminus; the germline J gene supplies the remainder. The V call is TRBV6-1, the J call TRBJ2-7, with TRBD1 matching over 8 bases. The V gene's germline CDR1 is MNHNS and CDR2 SASEGT. The CDR3 contains 15 residues. V gave up 3 bases and J gave up 0 bases; unmatched junction bases: 4. CDR3 sequence reads: CASSDRDRSSYEQYF. The part of the CDR3 DNA that was read is TGTGCCAGCAGTGACCGGGACAGGAGCTCCTACGAG.

A remark on this clone: The read finishes 3 residues shy of the CDR3 end, and the germline J gene is used to complete it. The gene calls are TRBV11-2 and TRBJ2-5; D is perhaps TRBD1 or TRBD2 (5 bases each). The germline CDR1 and CDR2 sequences are SGHAT and FQNNGV. The CDR3 is 13 amino acids. Trimming took 5 bases from V and 5 from J, leaving 12 bases between them. CDR3 loop: CASSEGLVETQYF. The CDR3 DNA, read in part, is TGTGCCAGCAGCGAGGGGTTGGTGGAGACC.

About this clone itself: The read is 3 residues too short to cover the CDR3 end, so that end is filled in from the germline J gene. The chain combines TRBV2 with TRBJ2-5; 10 nucleotides line up with TRBD2. The CDR3 covers 17 residues. Germline CDR1 reads SNHLY; CDR2 reads FYNNEI. The junction had 7 bases not matched to a gene; V was cut back by 2 bases and J by 1 base. CDR3 protein: CASSEPAGGRGQETQYF. CDR3 DNA, as far as it was read: TGTGCCAGCAGTGAACCAGCGGGGGGGCGGGGCCAAGAGACC.

Worth noting for this clone: The read stops 3 residues short of the end of the CDR3; the missing end is completed from the germline J gene. This chain links TRBV12-3 or TRBV12-4 with TRBJ2-5; 8 nucleotides line up with TRBD2. CDR3 length: 13 residues. Trimming cost V 10 bases and J 4 bases; bases outside gene matches: 8. CDR3 in amino acids: CATTGGPGETQYF. The sequenced CDR3 bases are TGTGCCACTACGGGGGGGCCGGGAGAGACC.

For this clone: The missing CDR3 end, 3 residues past where the read stops, is filled in from the germline J gene. This chain uses TRBV18 with TRBJ1-5, with D perhaps TRBD1 (6 bases). Germline V gives CDR1 KGHSH, CDR2 LQKENI. With 4 bases removed from V and 1 base from J, the gap between germline ends came to 8 bases. The CDR3 contains 14 residues. The CDR3 region is CASSQGQSNQPQHF. The CDR3 bases that were read are TGTGCCAGCTCACAAGGACAGAGCAATCAGCCC.

Notes on this clone: The sequence runs out 3 residues before the end of the CDR3; the remainder is reconstructed from the germline J gene. The gene calls are TRBV5-4 and TRBJ1-4, with 7 bases lining up with TRBD1. V dropped 4 bases and J dropped 6; count of bases not matched to a gene: 3. The germline CDR1 and CDR2 sequences are SGHNT and YYREEE (reference sequence). This CDR3 has 13 amino acids. The CDR3 loop reads CASSLGQDEKLFF. The sequenced part of the CDR3 DNA is TGTGCCAGCAGCCTAGGACAGGATGAAAAA.

A remark on this clone: The read falls 3 residues short of the CDR3 end, and the missing part is taken from the germline J gene. The gene calls are TRBV2 and TRBJ2-5; 10 bases map to TRBD1. CDR1 and CDR2 (germline): SNHLY, FYNNEI. The CDR3 length is 16 residues. J lost 0 bases, V lost 8 bases, and 9 bases had no gene match. The sequenced part of the CDR3 DNA is TGTGCCAGCTTGGGACAGGGGCGGTTCTACCAAGAGACC. Its translation is CASLGQGRFYQET. The CDR3 in its entirety is CASLGQGRFYQETQYF.

Regarding this clone: The read finishes 3 residues shy of the CDR3 end, and the germline J gene is used to complete it. The rearrangement links TRBV19 to TRBJ1-2; 8 nucleotides match TRBD1. J was trimmed by 2 bases and V by 7 bases; bases with no gene match: 12. Germline V gives CDR1 LNHDA, CDR2 SQIVND (reference sequence). The CDR3 spans 16 residues. CDR3: CASTLGGQAFNYGYTF. The DNA read from the CDR3 is TGTGCCAGTACCCTAGGGGGACAGGCCTTCAACTATGGC. The whole variable domain, filled in from reference TRBV19 and TRBJ1-2, reads DGGITQSPKYLFRKEGQNVTLSCEQNLNHDAMYWYRQDPGQGLRLIYYSQIVNDFQKGDIAEGYSVSREKKESFPLTVTSAQKNPTAFYLCASTLGGQAFNYGYTFGSGTRLTVV.

As regards this clone: The read comes to an end 3 residues before the CDR3 does, leaving the germline J gene to fill in the end. The chain recombines TRBV2 with TRBJ1-1, with 7 bases matching TRBD1. The CDR3 has 16 residues. Germline assignment: CDR1 SNHLY and CDR2 FYNNEI. V shed 0 bases and J 5 bases; nucleotides not matched to a gene: 9. The covered CDR3 bases are TGTGCCAGCAGTGAAGCGCCCTCAGGGGGACGGACTGAA. Translating gives CASSEAPSGGRTE. The complete CDR3 protein is CASSEAPSGGRTEAFF.

As to this clone: The sequence runs out 3 residues before the end of the CDR3; the remainder is reconstructed from the germline J gene. The chain has TRBV11-2 and TRBJ1-4; 9 bases map to TRBD1. The CDR3 is made up of 14 amino acids. Looked up from germline, CDR1 is SGHAT and CDR2 is FQNNGV. Trimming took 4 bases from V and 7 from J; bases not matched to a gene: 4. The CDR3 sequence is CASSSDRGREKLFF. The part of the CDR3 DNA that was read is TGTGCCAGCAGCTCGGACAGGGGCCGTGAAAAA.

In the case of this clone: The CDR3 goes on 3 residues after the read ends, and that part is filled in from the germline J gene. This chain joins TRBV20-1 and TRBJ2-3; no clear D gene. The CDR3 totals 12 residues. The V end was cut by 6 bases, the J end by 1 base, with 8 bases between. CDR1 and CDR2 from the germline V gene are DFQATT and SNEGSKA (reference sequence). CDR3: CSARPGTDTQYF. Incomplete CDR3 DNA: TGCAGTGCGAGACCAGGCACAGATACG.

About this clone itself: The read finishes 3 residues shy of the CDR3 end, and the germline J gene is used to complete it. V usage is TRBV5-1 and J usage is TRBJ2-3, with 15 bases aligning to TRBD2. Germline CDR1 is SGHRS and CDR2 is YFSETQ. Trimming took 2 bases from V and 7 from J; bases not matched to a gene: 5. The length of the CDR3 is 16 residues. The part of the CDR3 DNA that was read is TGCGCCAGCAGCTTAGGACTAGCGGGGGGGCGGTATACG. This codes for CASSLGLAGGRYT. The whole CDR3 sequence reads CASSLGLAGGRYTQYF. The full variable domain, completed using reference TRBV5-1 and TRBJ2-3, is KAGVTQTPRYLIKTRGQQVTLSCSPISGHRSVSWYQQTPGQGLQFLFEYFSETQRNKGNFPGRFSGRQFSNSRSEMNVSTLELGDSALYLCASSLGLAGGRYTQYFGPGTRLTVL.

As for this clone: The read ends 3 residues shy of where the CDR3 ends; the end is completed using the germline J gene. The chain links TRBV29-1 to TRBJ2-5, with TRBD2 identical over 13 bases. Trimming cost V 4 bases and J 1 base; bases outside gene matches: 3. Germline CDR1 is SQVTM and CDR2 is ANQGSEA. The CDR3 sequence is 15 residues long. The CDR3 here is CSVATSGGTQETQYF. The sequenced CDR3 bases are TGCAGCGTTGCGACTAGCGGGGGGACCCAAGAGACC.

Of note for this clone: The read halts 3 residues ahead of the CDR3 end, with the missing end drawn from the germline J gene. The V gene is TRBV5-1, the J gene TRBJ2-2; 7 nucleotides match TRBD2. CDR1 and CDR2 (germline): SGHRS, YFSETQ. The CDR3 has 16 amino acids. The junction had 9 bases not matched to a gene; V was cut back by 1 base and J by 6 bases. The CDR3 sequence is CASSLTPTLAPGELFF. Partial CDR3 DNA: TGCGCCAGCAGCTTGACCCCAACACTAGCGCCCGGGGAG.

As for this clone: The read comes to an end 3 residues before the CDR3 does, leaving the germline J gene to fill in the end. This chain connects TRBV5-4 to TRBJ2-3; a possible D gene is TRBD1 (5 bases). The CDR3 loop spans 15 amino acids. The V and J ends lost 3 bases and 2 bases respectively, with 13 bases between them. Germline loops: CDR1 SGHNT, CDR2 YYREEE (reference sequence). The CDR3 loop reads CASSSTTDITDTQYF. The sequenced CDR3 bases are TGTGCCAGCAGCTCTACGACAGACATCACAGATACG.

Concerning this clone itself: Read coverage stops 3 residues before the CDR3 terminus; the germline J gene supplies the remainder. The chain couples TRBV5-1 to TRBJ1-1; D remains ambiguous. CDR3 length: 14 amino acids. CDR1 and CDR2 (germline): SGHRS, YFSETQ. The germline V and J ends were trimmed by 0 bases and 6 bases, with 12 bases remaining between them. CDR3 DNA, as far as it was read: TGCGCCAGCAGCTTGGATCAGGTAGTGGCTGAA. The encoded protein is CASSLDQVVAE. The full-length CDR3 reads as CASSLDQVVAEAFF.

On this clone itself: The read ends 3 residues early relative to the CDR3; the germline J gene fills the gap. The rearrangement uses TRBV29-1 and TRBJ2-5; 8 bases are a match to TRBD2. The CDR3 is 12 residues long. After removal of 6 bases from V and 7 bases from J, the junction contained 7 bases not matched to a gene. Germline CDR1 and CDR2: SQVTM and ANQGSEA. The CDR3 sequence is CSVRTSKGTQYF. Partial CDR3 DNA: TGCAGCGTGAGGACTAGCAAGGGGACC.

The CDR3 loop reads CASSITGRPYEQYF. The CDR3 bases that were read are TGTGCCAGTAGTATCACAGGGAGGCCCTACGAG. The rearrangement links TRBV19 to TRBJ2-7; D is perhaps TRBD1 or TRBD2 (6 bases each). The CDR3 end is not reached by the read, which stops 3 residues before it; the germline J gene fills it in. Germline CDR1 is LNHDA and CDR2 is SQIVND (reference sequence). Trimming took 3 bases from V and 2 from J, leaving 11 bases between them. The CDR3 consists of 14 residues.